The 22 T cell receptor beta chains listed next were all sequenced from one sample in a study of blood T cells in healthy people across ages (dated by TCRdb to 2015 to 2017). The library was obtained by 5' RACE. TCRdb names Illumina HiSeq 2500 as the instrument used. The second PCR ran for roughly 7 to 12 cycles and used a J-beta primer mix along with a sample-barcoded 5' primer. Starting from the raw public reads, TCRdb applied fastp trimming at Q25, assembled clones with MiXCR and retained in-frame beta chains. Rows matching on CDR3 protein sequence are summarized as one entry with the most common DNA and genes. The sample yields 850,000 to 950,000 distinct CDR3 sequences; about 30% were counted once. 15% to 20% of the sample is taken by the ten largest. The sequenced sample was blood. The source is a woman of 80 years or more in good health.

This clonotype was seen only a few times. The genes are TRBV3-1 and TRBJ2-5; 11 positions match TRBD2. Germline CDR1 reads LGHDT; CDR2 reads YNNKEL (reference sequence). The CDR3 is made up of 18 amino acids. J was trimmed by 11 bases and V by 0 bases; bases with no gene match: 17. The CDR3 coding sequence is TGTGCCAGCAGCCAAGATCGCTTAGCGGGGGGGCTGTACAATGAGCAGTACTTC. Its protein is CASSQDRLAGGLYNEQYF.

This clonotype appeared a few times. This chain links TRBV20-1 with TRBJ1-1; TRBD1 matches at 9 bases. The CDR3 sequence is 13 residues long. Losses at the gene ends were 7 bases for V and 5 bases for J; bases not matched to a gene: 8. Germline V gives CDR1 DFQATT, CDR2 SNEGSKA (reference sequence). The CDR3 loop is CSGSTGGWTEAFF. In nucleotides, the CDR3 is TGCAGTGGCAGCACAGGGGGCTGGACTGAAGCTTTCTTT.

This clonotype was seen a few times. V is TRBV30 and J is TRBJ1-2; 8 bases agree with TRBD1. Germline V lookup: CDR1 GTSNPN, CDR2 SVGIG (reference sequence). V was clipped by 6 bases and J by 6 bases; unmatched bases: 6. This CDR3 comprises 12 residues. DNA for the CDR3: TGTGCCTGCCCAGGACAGGGTGATGGCTACACCTTC. This translates into CACPGQGDGYTF.

V is TRBV28 and J is TRBJ2-1; D is possibly TRBD1 (6 bases). CDR1 and CDR2 from the germline V gene are MDHEN and SYDVKM. Deletions cut 4 bases from V and 2 bases from J, with 15 bases between. The CDR3 length is 16 residues. CDR3: CASSSPRDNTYNEQFF. CDR3 DNA: TGTGCCAGCAGTTCCCCCCGGGACAATACCTACAATGAGCAGTTCTTC.

This clonotype was seen more than once but under ten times. The rearrangement uses TRBV6-1 and TRBJ1-5; D is perhaps TRBD1 (5 bases). Germline V lookup: CDR1 MNHNS, CDR2 SASEGT. The CDR3 runs 15 residues. V shed 6 bases and J shed 1 base, with 13 bases lying between them. The CDR3 coding sequence is TGTGCCAGCAGGAGGGAGGGGCGGAGCAATCAGCCCCAGCATTTT. Amino acids: CASRREGRSNQPQHF.

The chain couples TRBV28 to TRBJ2-5, with 11 positions matching TRBD2. The CDR3 totals 15 residues. The V gene end was trimmed by 2 bases and the J gene end by 11 bases; junction bases not matched to a gene: 10. Germline lookup yields CDR1 MDHEN and CDR2 SYDVKM. DNA of the CDR3: TGTGCCAGCAGTTTACACCCTAGCGGGAGGACGGTACAGTACTTC. This codes for CASSLHPSGRTVQYF.

Ten or more counts support this clonotype. The rearrangement joins TRBV3-1 to TRBJ2-5, with TRBD1 matching 8 bases. CDR3 length: 13 amino acids. Germline CDR1 LGHDT, CDR2 YNNKEL (reference sequence). The J segment lost 4 bases and the V segment lost 6 bases, leaving 4 bases of the junction unmatched. The CDR3 reads CASSGQGLETQYF. CDR3 nucleotides: TGTGCCAGCAGTGGACAGGGCCTAGAGACCCAGTACTTC.

The chain employs TRBV7-3 and TRBJ1-5; no reliable D call. Germline V gene sequence: CDR1 SGHTA, CDR2 FQGTGA. V dropped 1 base and J dropped 5 bases, with 6 bases sitting between them. CDR3 length equals 13 residues. CDR3 region: CASSLRPDQPQHF. The DNA for the CDR3 is TGTGCCAGCAGCTTAAGGCCGGATCAGCCCCAGCATTTT.

For this clonotype: It may be a read error: a sequence one base away is much more abundant. This rearrangement joins TRBV7-9 to TRBJ2-7; D is unclear. V was clipped by 4 bases and J by 7 bases, with 17 bases between them. Germline CDR1 reads SEHNR; CDR2 reads FQNEAQ (reference sequence). The CDR3 is 14 residues long. The CDR3: CASSSRNSYNEQYF. CDR3 sequence (DNA): TGTGCCAGCAGCTCCCGTAACTCCTACAATGAGCAGTACTTC.

The chain links TRBV7-2 to TRBJ2-5; D is unresolved. With 5 bases removed from V and 2 bases from J, the gap between germline ends came to 12 bases. Germline CDR1 is SGHTA and CDR2 is FQGNSA. The CDR3 sequence is 14 residues long. The CDR3 loop reads CASSPSSLQETQYF. The DNA for the CDR3 is TGTGCCAGCAGCCCATCTTCGCTACAAGAGACCCAGTACTTC. Filled out from reference TRBV7-2 and TRBJ2-5, the complete variable domain reads GAGVSQSPSNKVTEKGKDVELRCDPISGHTALYWYRQSLGQGLEFLIYFQGNSAPDKSGLPSDRFSAERTGGSVSTLTIQRTQQEDSAVYLCASSPSSLQETQYFGPGTRLLVL.

This rearrangement joins TRBV3-1 to TRBJ1-1; D is perhaps TRBD1 (6 bases). V lost 1 base to trimming and J lost 5 bases, with 11 bases between them. CDR3 length equals 14 residues. Germline loops: CDR1 LGHDT, CDR2 YNNKEL (reference sequence). The CDR3 bases are TGTGCCAGCAGCCAAGGTGGCCAGGGGACTGAAGCTTTCTTT. This translates into CASSQGGQGTEAFF. The variable domain in full, completed from reference TRBV3-1 and TRBJ1-1, reads DTAVSQTPKYLVTQMGNDKSIKCEQNLGHDTMYWYKQDSKKFLKIMFSYNNKELIINETVPNRFSPKSPDKAHLNLHINSLELGDSAVYFCASSQGGQGTEAFFGQGTRLTVV.

Many counts were recorded for this clonotype. The chain joins TRBV6-6 to TRBJ2-5; perhaps TRBD1 as D (6 bases). Deletions cut 2 bases from V and 5 bases from J, with 12 bases between. From germline, CDR1 is MNHNY and CDR2 SVGAGI (reference sequence). The length of the CDR3 is 14 residues. This CDR3 reads CASSYRDRPETQYF. The CDR3 DNA reads as TGTGCCAGCAGTTACCGAGACAGGCCGGAGACCCAGTACTTC.

The chain uses TRBV24-1 and TRBJ1-2; TRBD1 is a possible D gene (5 bases). Looked up from germline, CDR1 is KGHDR and CDR2 is SFDVKD. V was clipped by 4 bases and J by 8 bases, with 16 bases between them. CDR3 length: 14 residues. This CDR3 is CATSDALGGMGYTF. DNA of the CDR3: TGTGCCACCAGTGACGCCCTGGGGGGTATGGGCTACACCTTC.

Notes on this clonotype: Just one base apart from a much larger clone, this may be a read error. The rearrangement joins TRBV20-1 to TRBJ2-5, with TRBD2 matching 7 bases. V dropped 3 bases and J dropped 4; count of bases not matched to a gene: 5. Per the germline V gene, CDR1 is DFQATT and CDR2 is SNEGSKA (reference sequence). CDR3 length: 13 residues. CDR3 sequence reads: CSARIGGGETQYF. DNA for the CDR3: TGCAGTGCTAGGATTGGGGGGGGAGAGACCCAGTACTTC.

This clonotype has ten or more counts. The chain couples TRBV6-1 to TRBJ2-7, with 8 bases fitting TRBD2. Trimming took 0 bases from V and 2 from J; bases not matched to a gene: 6. The germline V gene encodes CDR1 MNHNS and CDR2 SASEGT. The CDR3 runs 16 residues. The DNA for the CDR3 is TGTGCCAGCAGTGAAGCCAGCGGGGGCACTGCCTACGAGCAGTACTTC. This encodes CASSEASGGTAYEQYF.

Worth noting for this clonotype: A read error may account for a junction end that differs from germline. V is TRBV12-3 or TRBV12-4 and J is TRBJ2-3, with 8 bases lining up with TRBD2. The length of the CDR3 is 15 residues. The CDR3 loop reads CASNLIAGSADTQYF. The CDR3 DNA reads TGTGCCAGCAATCTTATAGCGGGGAGCGCAGATACGCAGTATTTC.

This clonotype was detected ten times or more. The rearrangement links TRBV5-1 to TRBJ2-3, with D perhaps matching TRBD1 or TRBD2 (5 bases each). The V end was cut by 6 bases, the J end by 8 bases, with 22 bases between. The CDR3 is 15 amino acids. Germline CDR1 reads SGHRS; CDR2 reads YFSETQ. CDR3 nucleotides: TGCGCCAGCACCCCCTCACTCCGGGACCGCGGTACGCAGTATTTT. Its translation is CASTPSLRDRGTQYF.

The chain couples TRBV7-9 to TRBJ2-2; D call uncertain. V was shortened by 4 bases and J by 3 bases, with 12 bases between the two germline ends. CDR1 SEHNR and CDR2 FQNEAQ come from the germline V gene (reference sequence). The CDR3 length is 15 residues. The CDR3 here is CASSWADGDTGELFF. CDR3 coding DNA: TGTGCCAGCAGCTGGGCCGACGGTGACACCGGGGAGCTGTTTTTT.

This sequence joins TRBV24-1 and TRBJ2-3, with 9 nucleotides matching TRBD2. The V segment lost 9 bases and the J segment 0 bases; nucleotides outside the gene matches: 3. This CDR3 contains 14 residues. CDR1 is KGHDR and CDR2 is SFDVKD in the germline V gene. DNA for the CDR3: TGTGCCACCGAGCGGGGGGACAGCACAGATACGCAGTATTTT. As protein: CATERGDSTDTQYF.

The sample holds many counts of this clonotype. This CDR3 reads CASSDPSGGGMTQYF. The CDR3 DNA sequence: TGTGCCAGCAGTGATCCTAGCGGGGGGGGAATGACCCAGTACTTC. V is TRBV6-1 and J is TRBJ2-5, with 12 bases fitting TRBD2. Germline V gene sequence: CDR1 MNHNS, CDR2 SASEGT. This CDR3 spans 15 amino acids. The J segment lost 7 bases and the V segment lost 3 bases, leaving 6 bases of the junction unmatched.

This clonotype was observed a handful of times. This chain joins TRBV6-2 or TRBV6-3 and TRBJ1-5; TRBD1 agrees at 9 bases. V shed 6 bases and J 7 bases; nucleotides not matched to a gene: 13. In germline, CDR1 is MNHEY, CDR2 SVGEGT. The CDR3 runs to 16 residues. CDR3 coding DNA: TGTGCCAGCAGAAACACCGGGACAGGGAAGGACCAGCCCCAGCATTTT. The encoded protein is CASRNTGTGKDQPQHF.

This clonotype was counted a few times. One end of the junction fails to match germline, which may point to a read error. The chain is built from TRBV12-3 or TRBV12-4 and TRBJ2-3; the D gene is possibly TRBD2 (6 bases). This CDR3 is 14 amino acids long. CDR3 DNA: TGTGCCTGCAGTTTTTCGGGGGACACAGATACGCAGTATTTT. It translates to CACSFSGDTDTQYF.